The 6 T cell receptor beta chains given below trace back to one sample, sequenced in a study of circulating CD8 cells and anti-PD-1 response in melanoma. Sorting of live CD3+CD8+TCRalphabeta+ cells by PD-1 and/or TIGIT gave four subsets. TCR libraries were prepared from around 14 ng of total RNA with the QIAseq Immune Repertoire TCR panel. TCRdb re-called the reads with MiXCR, one entry per CDR3 protein. The sample has 400 to 500 distinct CDR3 sequences, about 6.4% seen once. The sequencing here drew on CD8+ T cells from PBMCs, taken at baseline or after one month of anti-PD-1 therapy (not recorded which). The receptor source for this set is a human donor with melanoma.

In this sample, this clonotype is large. This chain links TRBV11-2 with TRBJ2-7, with a tentative D call TRBD1 (5 bases). V was trimmed by 1 base and J by 3 bases, leaving 7 bases between them. Germline V gene data show CDR1 as SGHAT and CDR2 as FQNNGV. The CDR3 totals 13 residues. The CDR3: CASSLGQLYEQYF. CDR3 DNA: TGTGCCAGCAGCTTAGGACAGCTCTACGAGCAGTACTTC.

Sample share makes this clonotype large (0.1 to 1%). The chain combines TRBV4-1 with TRBJ2-1; 7 bases align to TRBD2. The CDR3 has 16 residues. V shed 0 bases, J shed 4 bases, and the junction held 6 bases outside the gene matches. CDR1 MGHRA and CDR2 YSYEKL come from the germline V gene. In DNA, the CDR3 is TGCGCCAGCAGCCAAGATCTGGGCGGGGGTTACAATGAGCAGTTCTTC. Translated: CASSQDLGGGYNEQFF.

This clonotype was counted between two and nine times. The chain joins TRBV19 to TRBJ2-2; the D gene is possibly TRBD1 (5 bases). Per germline, CDR1 LNHDA and CDR2 SQIVND (reference sequence). V lost 3 bases to trimming and J lost 6 bases, with 8 bases between them. The CDR3 covers 13 residues. The DNA of the CDR3 is TGTGCCAGTAGTATGCAGGGCCCCGGGGAGCTGTTTTTT. Its translation: CASSMQGPGELFF.

This clonotype counts as large (0.1 to 1%). The chain links TRBV6-6 to TRBJ2-1; the D is unclear. Germline values: CDR1 MNHNY, CDR2 SVGAGI (reference sequence). The CDR3 runs to 13 residues. Trimming took off 1 base at V and 2 bases at J, with 3 bases between the two ends. The CDR3 nucleotides are TGTGCCAGCAGTTACTTAACCTACAATGAGCAGTTCTTC. Translating gives CASSYLTYNEQFF.

CDR3 residues: CASSDPGAGGDEQFF. The CDR3 region has the DNA TGTGCCAGCAGCGACCCGGGAGCGGGGGGGGATGAGCAGTTCTTC. The V gene is TRBV9, the J gene TRBJ2-1, with 10 bases that match TRBD2. The CDR3 spans 15 residues. J lost 8 bases, V lost 3 bases, and 8 bases had no gene match. The V gene's germline CDR1 is SGDLS and CDR2 YYNGEE.

This clonotype appeared a few times. The genes are TRBV20-1 and TRBJ2-4, with 8 bases aligning to TRBD1. The germline CDR1 and CDR2 sequences are DFQATT and SNEGSKA (reference sequence). Trimming removed 6 bases from V and 8 bases from J; junction bases left unmatched: 9. CDR3 size: 13 residues. CDR3 DNA sequence: TGCAGTGCCAGACCCCAGGGGGCCTACATTCAGTACTTC. Amino acids: CSARPQGAYIQYF.